This T cell receptor (beta chain) originates from a study of shared clonotypes between healthy human individuals. Some clones are missing from TCRdb's copy, which holds only in-frame ones; the method was immunoSEQ multiplex PCR. The table has about 680,000 clones, about 91% seen once. CD8 cells regarded as naive lacked CD45RO, were positively chosen for CCR7, and omitted terminally differentiated effector memory CD45RA+ cells. The V gene's germline CDR1 is MDHEN and CDR2 SYDVKM. CDR3 size: 11 residues. The V end lost 5 bases, the J end lost 11 bases, and 12 bases lay between the germline ends. The V and J genes are TRBV28 and TRBJ1-1; D remains unclear. The TCR comes from a man aged 25 to 40 in good health. Sequencing was performed on naive CD8+ T cells sorted from blood. The CDR3 here is CASSVADGAFF. The CDR3 DNA sequence: TGTGCCAGCAGTGTGGCCGACGGGGCTTTCTTT.